In this sample, the clone carrying this TCR beta chain turned up a few times. The antigen is not known. A universal primer site was added by template switching, and unique molecular identifiers were carried by the cDNA. MiXCR, applied by TCRdb to the 5' RACE reads, yields one record per CDR3 protein. The sample lists roughly 710,000 distinct CDR3 sequences, 5.5% to 6.5% occurring once. These data are taken from a study of identical twins. V lost 5 bases to trimming and J lost 1 base, with 14 bases between them. CDR3 length: 15 residues. Germline V gene sequence: CDR1 MNHNS, CDR2 SASEGT. Overall study results and limits: The study based its conclusions on cross-sectional statistical analysis and did not follow the same donors. Shared out-of-frame alpha sequences (those common to twins) showed excess low generation probability. Beta clonotypes that were abundant in cord blood contained fewer insertions, a pattern absent from memory repertoires.

The V and J genes are TRBV6-1 and TRBJ2-5; weak D call: TRBD1 (7 bases). The origin of this receptor is a man younger than 35 in good health. Sequenced material: naive T cells sorted from blood. The CDR3 coding sequence is TGTGCCAGCAGTCCAGGGGGGCAGCCCCAAGAGACCCAGTACTTC. This encodes CASSPGGQPQETQYF.